The rows below give T cell receptor beta chains drawn from one sample of a study of CD8 T cells in Susac syndrome. TCRdb ran MiXCR on the immunoSEQ multiplex PCR reads and lists one entry per CDR3 protein. The sample holds about 130,000 distinct CDR3 sequences, more than 85% seen once. The sample consisted of CD8+ T cells from PBMCs. The receptors here all came from a human donor with Susac syndrome. Each CDR3 is given with its conserved first and last residue. Each record gives: J gene, V gene, D gene, clone size, CDR3 DNA, CDR3 protein. A D gene is named only where the DNA matches it firmly. Size is omitted from some rows. Given values are once, few, many or a class for expanded clones.

>TRBJ2-7|TRBV5-1|TRBD1|NA
TGCGCCAGCAGCGACAGGGGAACCTCCTACGAGCAGTACTTC
CASSDRGTSYEQYF
>TRBJ2-7|TRBV12-3/TRBV12-4|NA|NA
TGTGCCAGCAGACCGGGTAGCTCCTACGAGCAGTACTTC
CASRPGSSYEQYF
>TRBJ1-2|TRBV12-3/TRBV12-4|NA|once
TGTGCCAGCAGCTACACAAAGGGGATACTCGAGAGCACCTTC
CASSYTKGILESTF
>TRBJ2-2|TRBV2|NA|NA
TGTGCCATCAGAGGGAGGACCGGGGAGCTGTTTTTT
CAIRGRTGELFF
>TRBJ2-5|TRBV27|NA|NA
TGTGCCAGCAGTACAGGGTCAATTAAAGTCCGGGAAGAGACCCAGTACTTC
CASSTGSIKVREETQYF
>TRBJ2-6|TRBV5-6|NA|NA
TGTGCCAGCAGCTTGTCGCCAGCTGGGGCCAACGTCCTGACTTTC
CASSLSPAGANVLTF
>TRBJ2-2|TRBV6-5|TRBD2|NA
TGTGCCAGCAGTTACTCGGCTAGCGGGGCCACCGGGGAGCTGTTTTTT
CASSYSASGATGELFF
>TRBJ2-6|TRBV6-4|NA|NA
TGTGCCAGCAGTGACTCCTACTCTGGGGCCAACGTCCTGACTTTC
CASSDSYSGANVLTF
>TRBJ2-3|TRBV28|NA|NA
TGTGCCAGCAGTTATCTCAGGGAGGTTGGAGATACGCAGTATTTT
CASSYLREVGDTQYF
>TRBJ1-1|TRBV30|NA|NA
TGTGCCTGGGGAACGTCCGGGCAGCCGAACACTGAAGCTTTCTTT
CAWGTSGQPNTEAFF
>TRBJ2-1|TRBV9|TRBD2|NA
TGTGCCAGCAGCCAAGGGGGAGGGACTAGCGTATACAATGAGCAGTTCTTC
CASSQGGGTSVYNEQFF
>TRBJ2-4|TRBV10-3|NA|NA
TGTGCCATCAGTGAGTCGAATAGCTTGGGGCAGCTAGCCAAAAACATTCAGTACTTC
CAISESNSLGQLAKNIQYF
>TRBJ1-2|TRBV12-3/TRBV12-4|NA|NA
TGTGCCAGCAGTTTTGGGGGGCGCGGTGACTATGGCTACACCTTC
CASSFGGRGDYGYTF
>TRBJ2-5|TRBV6-6|TRBD1|NA
TGTGCCAGCTGGGCCGTGGGACAGGGGGAGACCCAGTACTTC
CASWAVGQGETQYF
>TRBJ2-7|TRBV20-1|NA|NA
TGCAGTGCTAGAGACCGGGGCTACGAGCAGTACTTC
CSARDRGYEQYF
>TRBJ2-1|TRBV7-9|NA|NA
TGTGCCAGCAGCTTAAGGCGGGTCGCGTACAATGAGCAGTTCTTC
CASSLRRVAYNEQFF
>TRBJ1-5|TRBV4-1|TRBD1|NA
TGCGCCAGCAGCCAACGACAGGGGAGCAATCAGCCCCAGCATTTT
CASSQRQGSNQPQHF
>TRBJ2-2|TRBV9|TRBD2|NA
TGTGCCAGCAGCCGAACAACAACTAGCGGGACGAACACCGGGGAGCTGTTTTTT
CASSRTTTSGTNTGELFF
>TRBJ2-1|TRBV11-2|NA|once
TGTGCCAGCAGCCGATCAACCCCAGGGCATGAGCAGTTCTTC
CASSRSTPGHEQFF
>TRBJ2-2|TRBV9|TRBD2|NA
TGTGCCAGCTTCGGACTAGCGGGATCTCCGAACACCGGGGAGCTGTTTTTT
CASFGLAGSPNTGELFF
>TRBJ2-1|TRBV12-5|NA|NA
TGTGCTAGTGGCCCAAGTTGGCCCAATGAGCAGTTCTTC
CASGPSWPNEQFF
>TRBJ2-7|TRBV20-1|NA|NA
TGCAGTGCTAGAGATCCAGAGGGTGCCTACGAGCAGTACTTC
CSARDPEGAYEQYF
>TRBJ2-3|TRBV10-2|NA|once
TGCGCCAGCAGTGAGTCGAGGTCAGATACGCAGTATTTT
CASSESRSDTQYF
>TRBJ2-3|TRBV30|NA|NA
TGTGCCTGGAGTGTCCGTTGGGGTTCCCGGGACAAGGCTAGCACAGATACGCAGTATTTT
CAWSVRWGSRDKASTDTQYF
>TRBJ2-7|TRBV9|NA|NA
TGTGCCAGCAGTTGGAGGGGGTCGAGATATTACGAGCAGTACTTC
CASSWRGSRYYEQYF
>TRBJ2-7|TRBV13|NA|once
TGTGCCAGCAGCCCCTCCTTTCCCTCCTACGAGCAGTACTTC
CASSPSFPSYEQYF